What follows are 7 T cell receptor beta chains derived from one specimen sequenced in a study of blood T cell repertoires in COVID-19. TCRdb's table, derived via immunoSEQ multiplex PCR, lists solely in-frame clones and lacks some. The sample contains around 150,000 clones, 75% to 90% of which appear only once. Sequenced: peripheral blood. The receptors were sampled from a woman in her fifties or sixties with active COVID-19.

This clone was observed a single time. The V gene is TRBV18, the J gene TRBJ2-5, with D maybe TRBD2 (5 bases). The CDR3 covers 15 residues. Trimming removed 5 bases from V and 1 base from J, with 14 bases in between. Germline V gives CDR1 KGHSH, CDR2 LQKENI. The CDR3 sequence is CASSGPPGFQETQYF. The CDR3 DNA sequence: TGTGCCAGCTCAGGGCCTCCGGGATTCCAAGAGACCCAGTACTTC.

This chain joins TRBV6-5 and TRBJ1-3; TRBD1 is a possible D gene (6 bases). Germline V gives CDR1 MNHEY, CDR2 SVGAGI. V lost 6 bases and J lost 4, with 10 bases in between. This CDR3 is 13 amino acids long. CDR3 sequence reads: CASRGGTGNTIYF. For the CDR3, the DNA is TGTGCCAGCAGAGGGGGTACAGGAAACACCATATATTTT.

The rearrangement joins TRBV7-2 to TRBJ2-1; TRBD2 agrees at 12 bases. This CDR3 is 16 amino acids long. Unmatched junction bases numbered 2, after V lost 2 bases and J lost 3 bases. Per germline, CDR1 SGHTA and CDR2 FQGNSA. CDR3 nucleotides: TGTGCCAGCAGCTTAACGACTAGCGGGAGCTACAATGAGCAGTTCTTC. This codes for CASSLTTSGSYNEQFF.

The genes are TRBV5-1 and TRBJ2-3; TRBD2 agrees at 13 bases. The CDR3 extends over 17 amino acids. The V gene's germline CDR1 is SGHRS and CDR2 YFSETQ. The ends lost 0 bases at V and 3 bases at J; junction bases unmatched: 4. The CDR3 DNA follows: TGCGCCAGCAGCTTGGAACTAGCGGGAGGGCCGACAGATACGCAGTATTTT. Translated: CASSLELAGGPTDTQYF.

DNA for the CDR3: TGTGCCAGCACCCCTTTAGACCCGGCGGGGGAAAAACTGTTTTTT. Translating gives CASTPLDPAGEKLFF. This chain uses TRBV7-8 with TRBJ1-4; no definite D call. Per germline, CDR1 SGHVS and CDR2 FQNEAQ. This CDR3 has 15 amino acids. The V end was cut by 7 bases, the J end by 8 bases, with 20 bases between.

This rearrangement joins TRBV30 to TRBJ1-3; the match to TRBD1 covers 7 bases. V dropped 1 base and J dropped 0; count of bases not matched to a gene: 6. Germline V gene data show CDR1 as GTSNPN and CDR2 as SVGIG (reference sequence). This CDR3 comprises 16 residues. The CDR3 region has the DNA TGTGCCTGGAGTGGGACAGGCTACTTCTCTGGAAACACCATATATTTT. It encodes CAWSGTGYFSGNTIYF.

CDR3 sequence reads: CATSKDRVPQELFF. In nucleotides, the CDR3 is TGTGCCACCAGCAAGGACAGGGTCCCGCAGGAGCTGTTTTTT. The V gene is TRBV15, the J gene TRBJ2-2; 8 positions match TRBD1. Trimming at V came to 4 bases and at J to 10 bases, leaving 8 bases not matched to a gene. This CDR3 is 14 amino acids long. Looked up from germline, CDR1 is LNHNV and CDR2 is YYDKDF (reference sequence).